These 24 T cell receptor beta chains were sequenced from one sample in a study of neurological immune-mediated disorders. TCRdb re-derived calls from the 5' RACE reads in MiXCR, one entry per CDR3 protein. The sample records around 78,000 distinct CDR3 sequences, about a sixth being singletons. The sequencing input was PBMCs. These receptors all come from a woman in her thirties or forties in good health.

Notes on this clonotype: Possible read error: a much larger clone is one base away. The CDR3 loop is CASSPRQGSYEQYF. The CDR3 DNA sequence: TGCGCCAGCAGCCCTAGACAGGGGTCCTACGAGCAGTACTTC. The chain couples TRBV4-3 to TRBJ2-7; 8 nucleotides align to TRBD1. The V gene end was trimmed by 4 bases and the J gene end by 1 base; junction bases not matched to a gene: 3. Germline CDR1 and CDR2: LGHNA and YSLEER. CDR3 length equals 14 residues.

There are many counts of this clonotype. The V and J genes are TRBV27 and TRBJ2-6, with a possible D match to TRBD1 (6 bases). Trimming pared 2 bases from V and 1 base from J, leaving 6 bases between. The CDR3 runs 15 residues. The germline V gene encodes CDR1 MNHEY and CDR2 SMNVEV (reference sequence). CDR3 sequence reads: CASSLTGSGANVLTF. CDR3 sequence (DNA): TGTGCCAGCAGTTTAACAGGGTCTGGGGCCAACGTCCTGACTTTC.

This clonotype was seen ten or more times. The gene calls are TRBV6-2 or TRBV6-3 and TRBJ2-7; TRBD1 is a possible D gene (6 bases). Germline lookup yields CDR1 MNHEY and CDR2 SVGEGT. This CDR3 comprises 15 residues. Trimming left V 4 bases short and J 4 bases short, with 17 bases between. CDR3 bases: TGTGCCAGCAGTTCCCCCGGGACAAGTGGTTACGAGCAGTACTTC. Translation: CASSSPGTSGYEQYF.

The sample holds many counts of this clonotype. V usage is TRBV20-1 and J usage is TRBJ1-5; 10 bases are shared with TRBD1. The CDR3 extends over 19 amino acids. Unmatched junction bases numbered 16, after V lost 5 bases and J lost 0 bases. CDR1 and CDR2 from the germline V gene are DFQATT and SNEGSKA (reference sequence). CDR3 nucleotides: TGCAGTGCTGGCCCTCCCCCGGGACAGGGGATTTATAGCAATCAGCCCCAGCATTTT. Translation: CSAGPPPGQGIYSNQPQHF.

The chain carries TRBV20-1 and TRBJ2-1, with 10 bases fitting TRBD2. V lost 0 bases and J lost 0; bases outside the gene matches: 8. The CDR3 runs to 18 residues. The germline V gene has CDR1 DFQATT and CDR2 SNEGSKA (reference sequence). Here the CDR3 DNA reads TGCAGTGCTAGAGATCCTAGCGGGAGTAAGCACTCCTACAATGAGCAGTTCTTC. Protein: CSARDPSGSKHSYNEQFF.

V usage is TRBV11-3 and J usage is TRBJ1-1, with D unresolved. The V gene's germline CDR1 is SGHNT and CDR2 YENEEA. V shed 2 bases and J shed 4 bases, with 5 bases lying between them. This CDR3 contains 12 residues. The CDR3 here is CASSLSTTEAFF. As DNA, the CDR3 is TGTGCCAGCAGCTTATCCACCACTGAAGCTTTCTTT.

This clonotype has at least ten counts. The V call is TRBV7-3, the J call TRBJ2-1; TRBD2 matches 7 bases. The CDR3 is made up of 15 amino acids. Losses at the gene ends were 2 bases for V and 2 bases for J; bases not matched to a gene: 3. Germline V gene sequence: CDR1 SGHTA, CDR2 FQGTGA. CDR3 sequence: CASSLLADTYNEQFF. As DNA, the CDR3 is TGTGCCAGCAGCTTACTAGCGGATACCTACAATGAGCAGTTCTTC.

This clonotype was observed a handful of times. The chain is built from TRBV10-3 and TRBJ1-5; D unresolved. The V gene's germline CDR1 is ENHRY and CDR2 SYGVKD. This CDR3 contains 16 residues. Trimming stripped 0 bases from V and 2 bases from J, with 11 bases between. CDR3 in amino acids: CAISESIGQGNQPQHF. Written as DNA, the CDR3 is TGTGCCATCAGTGAGTCGATAGGGCAGGGCAATCAGCCCCAGCATTTT.

This clonotype was observed a few times. This chain uses TRBV5-5 with TRBJ2-7; TRBD1 agrees at 7 bases. This CDR3 has 15 residues. CDR1 is SGHKS, CDR2 YYEKEE, per germline (reference sequence). V lost 0 bases, J lost 4 bases, and 7 bases stayed unmatched. CDR3 loop: CASSLAGDSPYEQYF. The CDR3 region has the DNA TGTGCCAGCAGCTTGGCCGGGGACAGCCCATACGAGCAGTACTTC. Supplemented by reference TRBV5-5 and TRBJ2-7, the full variable domain reads DAGVTQSPTHLIKTRGQQVTLRCSPISGHKSVSWYQQVLGQGPQFIFQYYEKEERGRGNFPDRFSARQFPNYSSELNVNALLLGDSALYLCASSLAGDSPYEQYFGPGTRLTVT.

Points on this clonotype: The conserved final phenylalanine or tryptophan is absent from the CDR3, which likely points to a read error. CDR3 protein: CASSSELAGGQETQYL. The CDR3 DNA is TGCGCCAGCAGCTCTGAACTAGCGGGAGGACAAGAGACCCAGTACCTC. The V gene is TRBV5-1, the J gene TRBJ2-5; 12 bases agree with TRBD2. The CDR3 covers 16 residues. CDR1 and CDR2 (germline): SGHRS, YFSETQ. Trimming took 3 bases from V and 2 from J; bases not matched to a gene: 5.

The rearrangement uses TRBV15 and TRBJ2-7; 8 bases match TRBD1. Unmatched junction bases numbered 5, after V lost 0 bases and J lost 7 bases. This CDR3 region has 14 residues. CDR1 LNHNV and CDR2 YYDKDF come from the germline V gene (reference sequence). This CDR3 is CATSRDDTGGEQYF. The CDR3 DNA is TGTGCCACCAGCAGAGATGACACAGGGGGTGAGCAGTACTTC.

In this sample, this clonotype turned up many times. This chain uses TRBV5-5 with TRBJ2-3; D is perhaps TRBD1 or TRBD2 (6 bases each). The CDR3 length is 15 residues. V dropped 4 bases and J dropped 0 bases, with 12 bases sitting between them. Germline CDR1 and CDR2: SGHKS and YYEKEE (reference sequence). Here the CDR3 reads CASSGGLASTDTQYF. The CDR3 DNA reads TGTGCCAGCAGCGGGGGGCTAGCTAGCACAGATACGCAGTATTTT.

This clonotype was counted only a few times. The chain couples TRBV5-6 to TRBJ1-2; no firm D call. V lost 0 bases, J lost 4 bases, and 10 bases lay in between. The germline V gene encodes CDR1 SGHDT and CDR2 YYEEEE. The CDR3 consists of 14 residues. CDR3 in DNA: TGTGCCAGCAGCTTGGATAGGGCTACCTATGGCTACACCTTC. Translated, it gives CASSLDRATYGYTF.

This clonotype was seen at least ten times. The gene calls are TRBV5-6 and TRBJ2-4; 9 bases align to TRBD1. CDR1 and CDR2 (germline): SGHDT, YYEEEE. This CDR3 comprises 16 residues. V lost 3 bases to trimming and J lost 4 bases; unmatched junction nucleotides: 8. In DNA, the CDR3 is TGTGCCAGCAGCTATTACCGGGACAGGGAGAAAAACATTCAGTACTTC. Its protein is CASSYYRDREKNIQYF.

There are many counts of this clonotype. The chain uses TRBV18 and TRBJ1-4; maybe TRBD1 (5 bases). Trimming stripped 8 bases from V and 8 bases from J, with 18 bases between. The germline V gene has CDR1 KGHSH and CDR2 LQKENI. The CDR3 runs to 14 residues. The chain's CDR3 is CASTTVGGDEKLFF. CDR3 DNA: TGTGCCAGCACCACGGTCGGGGGAGACGAAAAACTGTTTTTT.

This clonotype was counted many times. The genes are TRBV2 and TRBJ1-6; no definite D call. The CDR3 sequence is 17 residues long. The germline CDR1 and CDR2 sequences are SNHLY and FYNNEI. V lost 4 bases, J lost 0 bases, and 13 bases lay in between. CDR3 DNA: TGTGCCAGCAGTGTCTGGACGGGAAGCTCCTATAATTCACCCCTCCACTTT. Encoded protein: CASSVWTGSSYNSPLHF.

At least ten counts were recorded for this clonotype. This chain uses TRBV3-1 with TRBJ1-1, with D possibly TRBD1 on 6 matching bases. Germline V gives CDR1 LGHDT, CDR2 YNNKEL (reference sequence). This CDR3 has 15 residues. V gave up 4 bases and J gave up 11 bases, with 23 bases separating them. The DNA of the CDR3 is TGTGCCAGCAGCCCGACAATTGGACAGCCCGGGGATGCTTTCTTT. This translates into CASSPTIGQPGDAFF.

This clonotype was seen many times. The gene calls are TRBV5-6 and TRBJ1-2, with 8 bases lining up with TRBD1. Germline loops: CDR1 SGHDT, CDR2 YYEEEE. The CDR3 covers 13 residues. V lost 2 bases, J lost 4 bases, and 1 base stayed unmatched. The CDR3 DNA reads as TGTGCCAGCAGCTTACAGGGGGGCTATGGCTACACCTTC. As protein: CASSLQGGYGYTF.

This clonotype was seen ten or more times. The chain joins TRBV5-1 to TRBJ2-2, with D unresolved. The CDR3 loop spans 13 amino acids. V was clipped by 3 bases and J by 5 bases, with 8 bases between them. CDR1 is SGHRS, CDR2 YFSETQ, per germline. The CDR3 DNA is TGCGCCAGCAGCTCCGAAGGGACCGGGGAGCTGTTTTTT. Translating gives CASSSEGTGELFF.

This clonotype was counted many times. This chain joins TRBV5-6 and TRBJ1-2; possibly TRBD1 for D (6 bases). V lost 1 base to trimming and J lost 10 bases, with 11 bases between them. Per germline, CDR1 SGHDT and CDR2 YYEEEE. The CDR3 covers 12 residues. The CDR3 spells CASSLNDRSYTF. The CDR3 DNA reads as TGTGCCAGCAGCTTGAACGACAGGTCCTACACCTTC.

This clonotype was counted between two and nine times. The rearrangement joins TRBV29-1 to TRBJ1-1, with D unclear. This CDR3 comprises 12 residues. CDR1 is SQVTM, CDR2 ANQGSEA, per germline. With 4 bases removed from V and 4 bases from J, the gap between germline ends came to 10 bases. In nucleotides, the CDR3 is TGCAGCGTTGTCATCCCGGGCACTGAAGCTTTCTTT. Translation: CSVVIPGTEAFF.

This clonotype was observed at least ten times. V gene TRBV7-2 combines with J gene TRBJ1-4; D perhaps matches TRBD1 (6 bases). Germline CDR1 is SGHTA and CDR2 is FQGNSA. The CDR3 is made up of 15 amino acids. Trimming took 5 bases from V and 2 from J, leaving 12 bases between them. The CDR3 here is CASSPRGGTNEKLFF. For the CDR3, the DNA is TGTGCCAGCAGCCCAAGGGGGGGCACTAATGAAAAACTGTTTTTT.

This clonotype appeared many times. V is TRBV7-8 and J is TRBJ1-6, with D possibly matching TRBD1 (5 bases). With 4 bases removed from V and 0 bases from J, the gap between germline ends came to 28 bases. This CDR3 contains 22 residues. CDR1 is SGHVS and CDR2 is FQNEAQ in the germline V gene. CDR3: CASSSKPNRDQVGHSYNSPLHF. In DNA, the CDR3 is TGTGCCAGCAGCTCTAAACCCAACCGGGACCAAGTGGGTCACTCCTATAATTCACCCCTCCACTTT.

In this sample, this clonotype turned up many times. V and J are TRBV6-6 and TRBJ2-5; no definite D call. The germline gives CDR1 MNHNY, CDR2 SVGAGI (reference sequence). The CDR3 extends over 13 amino acids. The ends were cut back, 0 bases at V and 4 bases at J, with 6 bases in the middle. CDR3 protein: CASSYSSTETQYF. Here the CDR3 DNA reads TGTGCCAGCAGTTACTCCTCCACAGAGACCCAGTACTTC.